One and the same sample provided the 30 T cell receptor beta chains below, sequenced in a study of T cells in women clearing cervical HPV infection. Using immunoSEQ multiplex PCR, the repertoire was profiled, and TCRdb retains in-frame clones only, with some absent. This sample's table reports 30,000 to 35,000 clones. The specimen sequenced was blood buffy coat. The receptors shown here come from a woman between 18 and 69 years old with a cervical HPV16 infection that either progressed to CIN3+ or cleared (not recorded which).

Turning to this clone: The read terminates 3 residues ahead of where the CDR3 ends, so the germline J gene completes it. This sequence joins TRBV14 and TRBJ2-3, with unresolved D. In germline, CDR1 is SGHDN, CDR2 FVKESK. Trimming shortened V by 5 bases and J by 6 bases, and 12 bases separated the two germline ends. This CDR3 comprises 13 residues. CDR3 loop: CASSSRLSDTQYF. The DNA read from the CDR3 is TGTGCCAGCAGCTCGAGGTTGTCGGATACG.

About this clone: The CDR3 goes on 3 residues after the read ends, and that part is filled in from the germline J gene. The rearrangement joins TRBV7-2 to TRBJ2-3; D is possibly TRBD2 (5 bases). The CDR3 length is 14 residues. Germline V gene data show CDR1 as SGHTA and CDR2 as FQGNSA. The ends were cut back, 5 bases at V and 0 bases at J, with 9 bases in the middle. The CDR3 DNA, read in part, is TGTGCCAGCAGCGTCCGGGGAAGCACAGATACG. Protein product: CASSVRGSTDT. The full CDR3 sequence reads CASSVRGSTDTQYF. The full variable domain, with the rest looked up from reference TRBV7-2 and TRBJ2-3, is GAGVSQSPSNKVTEKGKDVELRCDPISGHTALYWYRQSLGQGLEFLIYFQGNSAPDKSGLPSDRFSAERTGGSVSTLTIQRTQQEDSAVYLCASSVRGSTDTQYFGPGTRLTVL.

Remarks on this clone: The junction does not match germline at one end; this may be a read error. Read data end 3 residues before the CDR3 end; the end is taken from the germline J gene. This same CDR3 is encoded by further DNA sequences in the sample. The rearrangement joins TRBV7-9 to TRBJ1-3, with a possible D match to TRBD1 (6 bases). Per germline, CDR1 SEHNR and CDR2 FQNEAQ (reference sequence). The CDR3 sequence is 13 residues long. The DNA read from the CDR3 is TGTGCCAGCAGCTCCAGGGGTGGAAACACG. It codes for CASSSRGGNT. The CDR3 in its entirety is CASSSRGGNTIYF.

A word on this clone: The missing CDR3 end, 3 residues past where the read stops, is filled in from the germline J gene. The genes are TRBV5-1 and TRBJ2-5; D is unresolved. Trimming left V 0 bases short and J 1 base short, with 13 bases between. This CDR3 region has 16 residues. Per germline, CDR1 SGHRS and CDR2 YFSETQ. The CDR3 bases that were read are TGCGCCAGCAGCTTGGGGTCAGTGATTCGCCAAGAGACC. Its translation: CASSLGSVIRQET. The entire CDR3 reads CASSLGSVIRQETQYF.

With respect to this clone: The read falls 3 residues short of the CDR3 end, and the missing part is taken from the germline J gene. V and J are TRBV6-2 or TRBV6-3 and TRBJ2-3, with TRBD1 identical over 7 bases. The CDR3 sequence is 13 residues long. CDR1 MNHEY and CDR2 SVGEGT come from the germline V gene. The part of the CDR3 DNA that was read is TGTGCCAGCAGTGACAGGGTACCTGAGACG. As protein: CASSDRVPET. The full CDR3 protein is CASSDRVPETQYF.

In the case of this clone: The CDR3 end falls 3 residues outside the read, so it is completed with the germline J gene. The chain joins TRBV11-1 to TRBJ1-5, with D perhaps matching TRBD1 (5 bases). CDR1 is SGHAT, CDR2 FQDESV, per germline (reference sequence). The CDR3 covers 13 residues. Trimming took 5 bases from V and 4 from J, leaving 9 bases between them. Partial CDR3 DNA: TGTGCCAGCAGCGAAGGGACTAATCAGCCC. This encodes CASSEGTNQP. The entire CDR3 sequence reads CASSEGTNQPQHF.

The sequenced CDR3 bases are TGTGCCAGCAGCTTCGGCGGGGGGGGAACAGATACG. It is translated as CASSFGGGGTDT. The CDR3 reads in full as CASSFGGGGTDTQYF. This sequence joins TRBV7-9 and TRBJ2-3; TRBD2 agrees at 9 bases. From the germline J gene comes the end of the CDR3, since the read stops 3 residues before it. The CDR3 is made up of 15 amino acids. Germline V lookup: CDR1 SEHNR, CDR2 FQNEAQ (reference sequence). The ends lost 3 bases at V and 3 bases at J; junction bases unmatched: 4.

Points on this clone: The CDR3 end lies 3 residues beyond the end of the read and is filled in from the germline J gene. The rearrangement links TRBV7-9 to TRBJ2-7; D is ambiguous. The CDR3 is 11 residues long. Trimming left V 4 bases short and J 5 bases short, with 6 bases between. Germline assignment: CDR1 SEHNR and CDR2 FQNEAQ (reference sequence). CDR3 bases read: TGTGCCAGCAGCTCGGGTGACGAG. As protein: CASSSGDE. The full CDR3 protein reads CASSSGDEQYF.

The covered CDR3 bases are TGCGCCAGCAGCTCCCTGACAGGGGGCGACGGCCCACCA. Translation gives CASSSLTGGDGPP. The CDR3 in full is CASSSLTGGDGPPLFF. The chain carries TRBV5-1 and TRBJ1-4, with TRBD1 matching over 10 bases. The read finishes 3 residues shy of the CDR3 end, and the germline J gene is used to complete it. This CDR3 is 16 amino acids long. CDR1 and CDR2 (germline): SGHRS, YFSETQ.

CDR3 DNA (partial): TGTGCCAGCAGCGATGACAGAAACTACGAG. Protein sequence: CASSDDRNYE. The full CDR3 protein reads CASSDDRNYEQYF. The chain employs TRBV2 and TRBJ2-7; TRBD1 is a possible D gene (5 bases). The read finishes 3 residues shy of the CDR3 end, and the germline J gene is used to complete it. The CDR3 length is 13 residues. Germline assignment: CDR1 SNHLY and CDR2 FYNNEI. V lost 6 bases to trimming and J lost 3 bases, with 12 bases between them. The whole variable domain, remainder taken from reference TRBV2 and TRBJ2-7, is EPEVTQTPSHQVTQMGQEVILRCVPISNHLYFYWYRQILGQKVEFLVSFYNNEISEKSEIFDDQFSVERPDGSNFTLKIRSTKLEDSAMYFCASSDDRNYEQYFGPGTRLTVT.

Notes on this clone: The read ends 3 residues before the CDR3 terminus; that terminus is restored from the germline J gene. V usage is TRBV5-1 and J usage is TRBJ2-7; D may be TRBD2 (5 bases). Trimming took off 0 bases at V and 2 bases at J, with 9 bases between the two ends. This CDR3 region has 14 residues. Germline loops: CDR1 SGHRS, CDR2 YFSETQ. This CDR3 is CASSLGTGTYEQYF. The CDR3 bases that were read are TGCGCCAGCAGCTTGGGGACGGGGACCTACGAG.

This chain's CDR3 is CSASPGLAGGSTDTQYF. CDR3 DNA, as far as it was read: TGCAGTGCTAGTCCCGGACTAGCGGGAGGCAGCACAGATACG. This chain connects TRBV20-1 to TRBJ2-3; 14 bases are shared with TRBD2. The sequenced fragment ends 3 residues before the CDR3 boundary, so the rest is inferred from the germline J gene. V dropped 3 bases and J dropped 0; count of bases not matched to a gene: 5. The germline V gene has CDR1 DFQATT and CDR2 SNEGSKA (reference sequence). The CDR3 length is 17 residues.

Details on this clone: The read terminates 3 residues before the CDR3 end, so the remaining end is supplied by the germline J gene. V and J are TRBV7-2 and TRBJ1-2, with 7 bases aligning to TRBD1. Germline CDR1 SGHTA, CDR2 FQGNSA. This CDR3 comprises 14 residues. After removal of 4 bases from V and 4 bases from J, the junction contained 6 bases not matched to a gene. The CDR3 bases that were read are TGTGCCAGCAGCTCCGACAGGGAGGGCTATGGC. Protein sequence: CASSSDREGYG. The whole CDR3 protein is CASSSDREGYGYTF.

The sequenced part of the CDR3 DNA is TGTGCCAGCAGTGAACCGGGACAGCCCTATGGC. Residues: CASSEPGQPYG. Given in full, the CDR3 is CASSEPGQPYGYTF. The J gene is TRBJ1-2, the V gene TRBV6-1; TRBD1 agrees at 7 bases. The DNA ends 3 residues before the CDR3 does, and the rest of the CDR3 is filled in from the germline J gene. The CDR3 runs to 14 residues. The V segment lost 2 bases and the J segment 4 bases; nucleotides outside the gene matches: 4. Germline V gene data show CDR1 as MNHNS and CDR2 as SASEGT.

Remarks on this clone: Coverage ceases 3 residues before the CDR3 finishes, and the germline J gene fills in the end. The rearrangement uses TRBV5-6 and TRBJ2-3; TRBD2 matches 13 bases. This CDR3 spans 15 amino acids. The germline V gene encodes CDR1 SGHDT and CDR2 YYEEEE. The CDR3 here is CASSVTSGGQETQYF. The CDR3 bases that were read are TGTGCCAGCAGCGTGACTAGCGGGGGGCAAGAGACG.

CDR3 region: CASGSGPPNYGYTF. The sequenced CDR3 bases are TGTGCCAGCGGCTCTGGGCCTCCTAACTATGGC. The chain couples TRBV6-2 or TRBV6-3 to TRBJ1-2; no firm D call. The read falls 3 residues short of the CDR3 end, and the missing part is taken from the germline J gene. V was cut by 8 bases and J by 0 bases, with 13 bases left in between. In germline, CDR1 is MNHEY, CDR2 SVGEGT. CDR3 length: 14 residues.

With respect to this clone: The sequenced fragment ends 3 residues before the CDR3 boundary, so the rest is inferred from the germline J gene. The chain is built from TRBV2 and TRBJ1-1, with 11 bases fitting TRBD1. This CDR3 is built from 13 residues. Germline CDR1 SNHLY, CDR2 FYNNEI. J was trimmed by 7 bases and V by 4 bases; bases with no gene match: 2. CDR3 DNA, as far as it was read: TGTGCCAGCAGTGGGACAGGGGGCCTTGAA. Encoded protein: CASSGTGGLE. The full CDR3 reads CASSGTGGLEAFF.

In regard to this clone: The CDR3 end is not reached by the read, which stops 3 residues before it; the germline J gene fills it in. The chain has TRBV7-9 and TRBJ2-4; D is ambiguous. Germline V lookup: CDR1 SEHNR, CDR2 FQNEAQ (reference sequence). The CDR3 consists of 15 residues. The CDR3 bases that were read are TGTGCCAGCAGCTTAGTCGCAGGCCCCAATCAGCCT. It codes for CASSLVAGPNQP. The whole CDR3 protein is CASSLVAGPNQPQYF.

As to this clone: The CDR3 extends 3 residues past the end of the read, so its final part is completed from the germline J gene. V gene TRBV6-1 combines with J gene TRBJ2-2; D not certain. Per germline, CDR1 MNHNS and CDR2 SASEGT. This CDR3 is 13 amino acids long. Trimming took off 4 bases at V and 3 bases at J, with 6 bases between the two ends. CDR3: CASSGRDTGELFF. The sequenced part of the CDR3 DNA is TGTGCCAGCAGTGGTCGGGACACCGGGGAG.

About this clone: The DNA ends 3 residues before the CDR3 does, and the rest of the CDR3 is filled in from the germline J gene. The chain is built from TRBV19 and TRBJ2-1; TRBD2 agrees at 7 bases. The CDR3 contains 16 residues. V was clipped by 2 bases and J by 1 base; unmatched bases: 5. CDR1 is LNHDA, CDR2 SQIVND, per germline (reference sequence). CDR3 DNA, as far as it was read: TGTGCCAGTAGTATATGGCGGGAGCAGTCCTACAATGAG. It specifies CASSIWREQSYNE. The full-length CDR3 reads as CASSIWREQSYNEQFF.

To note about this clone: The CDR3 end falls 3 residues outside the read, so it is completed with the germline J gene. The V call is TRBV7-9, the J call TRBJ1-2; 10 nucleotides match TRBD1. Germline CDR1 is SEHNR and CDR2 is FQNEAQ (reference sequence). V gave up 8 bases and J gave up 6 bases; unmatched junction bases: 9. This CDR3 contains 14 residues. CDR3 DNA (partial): TGTGCCAGCCTCCGAGGGACAGGGGACCATGGC. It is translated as CASLRGTGDHG. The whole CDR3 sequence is CASLRGTGDHGYTF. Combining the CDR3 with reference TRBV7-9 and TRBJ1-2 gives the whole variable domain DTGVSQNPRHKITKRGQNVTFRCDPISEHNRLYWYRQTLGQGPEFLTYFQNEAQLEKSRLLSDRFSAERPKGSFSTLEIQRTEQGDSAMYLCASLRGTGDHGYTFGSGTRLTVV.

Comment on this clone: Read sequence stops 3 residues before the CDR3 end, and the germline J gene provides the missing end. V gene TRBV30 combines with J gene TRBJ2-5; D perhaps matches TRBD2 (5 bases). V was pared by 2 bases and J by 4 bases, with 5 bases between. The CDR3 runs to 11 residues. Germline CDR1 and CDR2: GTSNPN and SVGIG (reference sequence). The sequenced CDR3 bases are TGTGCCTGGAGTCGGGGAGAGACC. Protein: CAWSRGET. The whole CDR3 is CAWSRGETQYF.

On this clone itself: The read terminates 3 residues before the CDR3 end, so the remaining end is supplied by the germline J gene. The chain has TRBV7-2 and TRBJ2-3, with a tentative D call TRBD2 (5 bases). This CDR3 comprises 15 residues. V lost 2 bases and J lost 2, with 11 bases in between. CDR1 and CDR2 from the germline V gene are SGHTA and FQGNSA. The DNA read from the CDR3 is TGTGCCAGCAGCTTATTTAGCGACACCACAGATACG. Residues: CASSLFSDTTDT. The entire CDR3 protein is CASSLFSDTTDTQYF.

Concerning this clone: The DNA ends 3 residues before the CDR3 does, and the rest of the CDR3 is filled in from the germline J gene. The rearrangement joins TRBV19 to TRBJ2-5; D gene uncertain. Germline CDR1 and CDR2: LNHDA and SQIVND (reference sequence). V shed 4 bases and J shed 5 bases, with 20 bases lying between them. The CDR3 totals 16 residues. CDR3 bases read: TGTGCCAGTAGTAACCCTGATCTGGGCCTAAAGGAGACC. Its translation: CASSNPDLGLKET. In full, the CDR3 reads CASSNPDLGLKETQYF.

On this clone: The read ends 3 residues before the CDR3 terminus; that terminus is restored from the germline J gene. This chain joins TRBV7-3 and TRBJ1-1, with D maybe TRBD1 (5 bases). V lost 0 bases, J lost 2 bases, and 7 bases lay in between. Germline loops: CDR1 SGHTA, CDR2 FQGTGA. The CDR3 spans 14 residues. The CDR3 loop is CASSLTGGNTEAFF. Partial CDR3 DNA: TGTGCCAGCAGCTTAACGGGGGGAAACACTGAA.

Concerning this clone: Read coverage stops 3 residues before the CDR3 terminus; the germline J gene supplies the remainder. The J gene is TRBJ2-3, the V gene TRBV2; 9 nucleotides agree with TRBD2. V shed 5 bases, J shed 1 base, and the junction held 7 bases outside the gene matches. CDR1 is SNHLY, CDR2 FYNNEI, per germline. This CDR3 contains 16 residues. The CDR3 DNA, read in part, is TGTGCCAGCAGTCCCCACGAGCGGGGGGGCACAGATACG. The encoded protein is CASSPHERGGTDT. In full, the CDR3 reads CASSPHERGGTDTQYF. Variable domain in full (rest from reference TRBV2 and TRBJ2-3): EPEVTQTPSHQVTQMGQEVILRCVPISNHLYFYWYRQILGQKVEFLVSFYNNEISEKSEIFDDQFSVERPDGSNFTLKIRSTKLEDSAMYFCASSPHERGGTDTQYFGPGTRLTVL.

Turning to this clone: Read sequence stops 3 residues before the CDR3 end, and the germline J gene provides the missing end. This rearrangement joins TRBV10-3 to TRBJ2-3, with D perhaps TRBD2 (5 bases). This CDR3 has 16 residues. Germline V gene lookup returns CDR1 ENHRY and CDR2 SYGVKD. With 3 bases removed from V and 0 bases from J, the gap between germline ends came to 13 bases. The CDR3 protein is CAISDRSGDSTDTQYF. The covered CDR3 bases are TGTGCCATCAGTGATCGGAGCGGTGATAGCACAGATACG.

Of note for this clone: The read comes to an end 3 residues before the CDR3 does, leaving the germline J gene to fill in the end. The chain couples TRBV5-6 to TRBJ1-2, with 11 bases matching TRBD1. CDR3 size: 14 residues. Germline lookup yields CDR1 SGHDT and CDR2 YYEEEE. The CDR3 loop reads CASSFRDRGGGYTF. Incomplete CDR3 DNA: TGTGCCAGCAGCTTTCGGGACAGGGGGGGAGGC.

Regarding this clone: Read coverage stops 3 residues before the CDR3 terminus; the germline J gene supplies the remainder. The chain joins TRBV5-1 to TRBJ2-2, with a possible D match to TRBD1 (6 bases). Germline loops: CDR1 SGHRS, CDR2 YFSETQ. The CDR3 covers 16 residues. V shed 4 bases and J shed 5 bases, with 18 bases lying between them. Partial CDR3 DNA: TGCGCCAGCAGCAGGGGACAACCTCCTGATACCGGGGAG. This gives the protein CASSRGQPPDTGE. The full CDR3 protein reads CASSRGQPPDTGELFF.

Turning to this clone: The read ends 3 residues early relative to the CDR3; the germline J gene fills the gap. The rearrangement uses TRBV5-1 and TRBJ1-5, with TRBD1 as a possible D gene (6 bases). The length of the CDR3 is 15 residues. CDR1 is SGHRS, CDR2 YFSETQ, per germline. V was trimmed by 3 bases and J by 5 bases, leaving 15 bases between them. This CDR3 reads CASSYTGTPDQPQHF. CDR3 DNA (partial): TGCGCCAGCAGCTACACCGGGACACCAGATCAGCCC.